This T cell receptor beta chain was obtained from a study of T cell clonality in common variable immunodeficiency. This clone was seen only a few times. Antigen specificity is unknown. The read ends 3 residues early relative to the CDR3; the germline J gene fills the gap. All CVID subjects were on immunoglobulin replacement for at least one year. No CVID subject was ill or on immunomodulatory drugs when sampled. Trimming cost V 6 bases and J 5 bases; bases outside gene matches: 10. Germline V lookup: CDR1 SNHLY, CDR2 FYNNEI. The CDR3 contains 15 residues. Equal genomic DNA amounts from CVID and control samples were sequenced. Sequencing was performed with immunoSEQ multiplex PCR; in TCRdb, only in-frame clones are kept and a portion is missing. The specimen has 16,000 or so clones, none found just once. General study results and limits: Compared with controls, CVID subjects had fewer shared TCRbeta clones. Fewer deletions and N-nucleotide insertions were reportedly seen in common variable immunodeficiency TCR beta sequences.

This receptor was obtained from a human donor with common variable immunodeficiency. The chain combines TRBV2 with TRBJ2-1, with 7 positions matching TRBD1. Sequenced: peripheral blood mononuclear cells. CDR3 sequence reads: CASRGQVSTHNEQFF. The sequenced part of the CDR3 DNA is TGTGCCAGCAGAGGACAGGTCTCGACCCACAATGAG.